The entry below gives a single T cell receptor beta chain sequence along with its context. Its antigen is not known. This sample is part of a study of OX40 agonist ivuxolimab in advanced cancers. Across the whole study: In this cohort, patients received ivuxolimab, an agonistic anti-OX40 (CD134) antibody.

TCRdb's table, derived via immunoSEQ multiplex PCR, lists solely in-frame clones and lacks some. This table has fewer than 90,000 clones, about nine tenths appearing once. Study-level points and caveats: Circulating CD4+ and CD8+ T cells showed clonal expansion by week 6 at 0.1 to 3.0 mg/kg. More expanded clones were found, on average, in CD8+ than in CD4+ T cells.

Germline CDR1 and CDR2: MNHNS and SASEGT. V dropped 4 bases and J dropped 8 bases, with 14 bases sitting between them. The CDR3 loop spans 13 amino acids. The investigators sampled blood at baseline, at cycle 4 day 1, and at cycle 7 day 1. The source is an adult with an advanced solid tumor such as melanoma, head and neck, liver or kidney cancer. The starting material was CD4+ or CD8+ T cells sorted from blood, obtained in a trial of the OX40 agonist ivuxolimab. The rearrangement joins TRBV6-1 to TRBJ1-2; D gene ambiguous. CDR3 nucleotide sequence: TGTGCCAGCAGTGGGACCATGGGTCTGGGCTACACCTTC. It codes for CASSGTMGLGYTF.